The rows below give T cell receptor beta chains drawn from one sample of a study of CD8+ T cells in alopecia areata. Only in-frame clones appear in the TCRdb table, and some are missing; sequencing was by immunoSEQ multiplex PCR. The sample has about 180,000 clones, around 51% seen once; the top ten hold 10%. The material sequenced was CD8+ T cells sorted from blood, taken around week 53, from a patient treated with tofacitinib. These receptors originate from a human donor with alopecia areata. CDR3s include the opening cysteine and the closing phenylalanine or tryptophan. A D gene is named only where the DNA matches it firmly. Only some rows state a clone size, as once, few, many or a class for expanded clones.

clone_size | j_call | d_call | v_call | cdr3_nt | cdr3_aa
once | TRBJ2-5 | . | TRBV30 | TGTGCCTGGAGTGCGGTTGAAGGCCAGTACTTC | CAWSAVEGQYF
few | TRBJ1-4 | . | TRBV29-1 | TGCAGCGTTGAAGACATTTCGCGGAAACTGTTTTTT | CSVEDISRKLFF
. | TRBJ2-6 | . | TRBV11-2 | TGTGCCAGCATCCCCGACCTTCGCGGTGGGGCCAACGTCCTGACTTTC | CASIPDLRGGANVLTF
. | TRBJ2-7 | . | TRBV6-5 | TGTGCCAGCAGTCCTAATGGGGTCTCCTACGAGCAGTACTTC | CASSPNGVSYEQYF
few | TRBJ2-1 | TRBD1 | TRBV11-2 | TGTGCCAGCAGCTCTCCCGACAGGGACAATGAGCAGTTCTTC | CASSSPDRDNEQFF
few | TRBJ2-7 | TRBD1 | TRBV27 | TGTGCCAGCAGTGCCGTTGGGACAGGGCCCCACGAGCAGTACTTC | CASSAVGTGPHEQYF
. | TRBJ2-5 | . | TRBV7-2 | TGTGCCAGCACCGGAGGGTACCAAGAGACCCAGTACTTC | CASTGGYQETQYF
. | TRBJ2-7 | TRBD2 | TRBV7-9 | TGTGCCAGCAGCAGACTAGCTATCGGGCAGTACTTC | CASSRLAIGQYF
. | TRBJ2-2 | . | TRBV5-1 | TGCGCCAGCAGCTTGATGGACAGTATGGACACCGGGGAGCTGTTTTTT | CASSLMDSMDTGELFF
once | TRBJ1-1 | . | TRBV7-3 | TGTGCCAGCAGCTTAACTTCCAGCGACACTGAAGCTTTCTTT | CASSLTSSDTEAFF
. | TRBJ1-1 | . | TRBV5-1 | TGCGCCAGCAGCTCCGTAAACACTGAAGCTTTCTTT | CASSSVNTEAFF
. | TRBJ2-7 | . | TRBV2 | TGTGCCAGCAGTGATAGCTCGGTGGGCTACGAGCAGTACTTC | CASSDSSVGYEQYF
. | TRBJ2-2 | TRBD2 | TRBV27 | TGTGCCAGCAGTTGGACTAGCGGGGGCTTGAACACCGGGGAGCTGTTTTTT | CASSWTSGGLNTGELFF
. | TRBJ1-5 | TRBD1 | TRBV5-1 | TGCGCCAGCAGCTTGACCGGACAGGGTAGCAATCAGCCCCAGCATTTT | CASSLTGQGSNQPQHF
. | TRBJ2-7 | . | TRBV7-9 | TGTGCCAGCAGCTTAGGGCACACCTACGGGCAGTACTTC | CASSLGHTYGQYF
. | TRBJ2-2 | TRBD1 | TRBV15 | TGTGCCACCCGACGAGGGGGCGACACCGGGGAGCTGTTTTTT | CATRRGGDTGELFF
few | TRBJ2-7 | . | TRBV13 | TGTGCCAGCAGCTTGGCTCACCCGGCGGACGAGCAGTACTTC | CASSLAHPADEQYF
few | TRBJ2-4 | . | TRBV27 | TGTGCCAGCAGTTTATCGTCAGGGACAGCCAAAAACATTCAGTACTTC | CASSLSSGTAKNIQYF
. | TRBJ2-5 | . | TRBV4-3 | TGCGCCAGCAGCCAAGATTCAGGACCTGGAGAGACCCAGTACTTC | CASSQDSGPGETQYF
. | TRBJ2-7 | . | TRBV30 | TGTGCCTGGAGCCCACTCTTACAGGAGCTTTACGAGCAGTACTTC | CAWSPLLQELYEQYF
few | TRBJ2-4 | TRBD2 | TRBV4-1 | TGCGCCAGCAGCCAAGATTCAGCGGGGCCAGCCAAAAACATTCAGTACTTC | CASSQDSAGPAKNIQYF
. | TRBJ1-2 | TRBD1 | TRBV7-9 | TGTGCCAGCAGCTTAGCCGGGACAGGCTGGGGCTACACCTTC | CASSLAGTGWGYTF
. | TRBJ2-5 | TRBD2 | TRBV11-2 | TGTGCCAGCAGCTTAGGAGCTAGCGGGGTACAAGAGACCCAGTACTTC | CASSLGASGVQETQYF
. | TRBJ1-3 | . | TRBV9 | TGTGCCAGCAGCGTCTCTGGAAACACCATATATTTT | CASSVSGNTIYF
. | TRBJ2-1 | . | TRBV7-9 | TGTGCCAGCTGGGCGTACAATGAGCAGTTCTTC | CASWAYNEQFF
. | TRBJ2-5 | . | TRBV7-8 | TGTGCCAGCAGCTCACGCCCCGGACAGCCCCGTGGGCAAGAGACCCAGTACTTC | CASSSRPGQPRGQETQYF
few | TRBJ2-5 | TRBD1 | TRBV29-1 | TGCAGCGCCCTGACAGGGCCCGAGACCCAGTACTTC | CSALTGPETQYF
. | TRBJ2-1 | . | TRBV13 | TGTGCCAGCAGCTCTAGCCGGGATGAGCAGTTCTTC | CASSSSRDEQFF
. | TRBJ1-1 | . | TRBV27 | TGTGCCAGCAGCACCGGGGGGAACACTGAAGCTTTCTTT | CASSTGGNTEAFF
. | TRBJ2-5 | . | TRBV13 | TGTGCCAGCAGCTTGCTCGTCGGAACGGGGGGCGTCCAAGAGACCCAGTACTTC | CASSLLVGTGGVQETQYF
once | TRBJ2-5 | . | TRBV20-1 | TGCAGTGCTAGCCTAGCGGAGACCCAGTACTTC | CSASLAETQYF
few | TRBJ1-3 | . | TRBV12-5 | TGTGCTAGCGCGACCTTTACTGGAAACACCATATATTTT | CASATFTGNTIYF
. | TRBJ1-5 | . | TRBV6-5 | TGTGCCAGCAGTGACAGCAATCAGCCCCAGCATTTT | CASSDSNQPQHF
few | TRBJ1-2 | . | TRBV6-1 | TGTGCCAGCAGTGAAGCGCCAGGAGGACCTTCGTATGGCTACACCTTC | CASSEAPGGPSYGYTF
few | TRBJ1-1 | . | TRBV7-8 | TGTGCCAGCAGCTTCCTAGACGAAGCTTTCTTT | CASSFLDEAFF
few | TRBJ2-5 | . | TRBV4-3 | TGCGCCAGCAGCCAAGGTCTCTCCCCCACCCAGTACTTC | CASSQGLSPTQYF
few | TRBJ2-1 | . | TRBV13 | TGTGCCAGCAGCCAACGGTCCTCCCCCTACAATGAGCAGTTCTTC | CASSQRSSPYNEQFF
few | TRBJ1-4 | TRBD1 | TRBV30 | TGTGCCTGGAGTCCCACCGGGACAGGTGGAGAAAAACTGTTTTTT | CAWSPTGTGGEKLFF
. | TRBJ2-7 | . | TRBV4-3 | TGCGCCAGCAGCCAAGCTCGACAACCGACCTACGAGCAGTACTTC | CASSQARQPTYEQYF
. | TRBJ1-3 | . | TRBV7-8 | TGTGCCAGCAGCGCTCACAGGGGAAACACCATATATTTT | CASSAHRGNTIYF
. | TRBJ1-2 | . | TRBV2 | TGTGCCAGCAGCGTCGAGAGGGGCTATGGCTACACCTTC | CASSVERGYGYTF
. | TRBJ1-2 | . | TRBV7-8 | TGTGCCAGCAGCTTAGCCAGGGCTTACTATGGCTACACCTTC | CASSLARAYYGYTF
few | TRBJ2-2 | TRBD2 | TRBV7-9 | TGTGCCAGCAGCCAAACGACTAGCGGGGGCCCCGAGGAGCTGTTTTTT | CASSQTTSGGPEELFF
. | TRBJ2-7 | . | TRBV13 | TGTGCCAGCAGCCTAGGCCGGGTTGAGGAGCAGTACTTC | CASSLGRVEEQYF
few | TRBJ2-3 | . | TRBV4-2 | TGTGCCAGCAGCCAAGAGGGGGGCCTAACAACAGATACGCAGTATTTT | CASSQEGGLTTDTQYF
few | TRBJ2-1 | . | TRBV6-5 | TGTGCCAGCAGTTCGGCCGGGTACAATGAGCAGTTCTTC | CASSSAGYNEQFF
few | TRBJ2-2 | . | TRBV7-6 | TGTGCCAGCAGCTTTCCCCCACAGGGAAACACCGGGGAGCTGTTTTTT | CASSFPPQGNTGELFF
few | TRBJ1-3 | . | TRBV9 | TGTGCCAGCAGCGTAGCAGGGAGCTCTGGAAACACCATATATTTT | CASSVAGSSGNTIYF
. | TRBJ2-5 | TRBD2 | TRBV7-7 | TGTGCTAGCAGCCCCAACCCCCCTAGCGGGGGGGCGTACGGGGAGACCCAGTACTTC | CASSPNPPSGGAYGETQYF
. | TRBJ2-1 | . | TRBV6-5 | TGTGCCAGCACCCCGGGACTCCACGACAATGAGCAGTTCTTC | CASTPGLHDNEQFF
. | TRBJ1-1 | . | TRBV19 | TGTGCCAGTAGTACGCCGGGTGAAGCTTTCTTT | CASSTPGEAFF
. | TRBJ1-1 | . | TRBV5-6 | TGTGCCAGCAGCGTGCAAGTGGTCACTGAAGCTTTCTTT | CASSVQVVTEAFF
few | TRBJ2-1 | . | TRBV5-5 | TGTGCCAGCTCGCCCCCCAACAATGAGCAGTTCTTC | CASSPPNNEQFF
. | TRBJ2-5 | TRBD1 | TRBV27 | TGTGCCAGCATGGACAGGGTAGGATGGGAGACCCAGTACTTC | CASMDRVGWETQYF
. | TRBJ1-5 | . | TRBV16 | TGTGCCAGCAGCTCAACGAGGAATTATCAGCCCCAGCATTTT | CASSSTRNYQPQHF
. | TRBJ2-7 | . | TRBV28 | TGTGCCAGCAGTCTAGACCTCAGGGCCAGCTCCTACGAGCAGTACTTC | CASSLDLRASSYEQYF
. | TRBJ2-3 | . | TRBV5-6 | TGTGCCAGCAGCTCGGACTATCATACCCCCCGCACAGATACGCAGTATTTT | CASSSDYHTPRTDTQYF